The 24 T cell receptor beta chains below come from one sample, sequenced in a study of identical twins. TCRdb called the 5' RACE reads again in MiXCR, with one record for every CDR3 protein. The table lists some 260,000 distinct CDR3 sequences, about 14% of them singletons. Material for sequencing was memory (CD45RO+) T cells sorted from blood. The receptors come from a young woman in good health.

The chain carries TRBV5-4 and TRBJ1-3; TRBD1 matches 7 bases. This CDR3 is built from 15 residues. Germline V gene data show CDR1 as SGHNT and CDR2 as YYREEE (reference sequence). V was pared by 4 bases and J by 4 bases, with 8 bases of the junction left unmatched. The CDR3 here is CASSGSGGRGNTIYF. The DNA for the CDR3 is TGTGCCAGCAGCGGCTCAGGGGGTAGAGGAAACACCATATATTTT.

In this sample, this clonotype turned up a few times. V is TRBV20-1 and J is TRBJ2-1; D gene uncertain. The germline V gene encodes CDR1 DFQATT and CDR2 SNEGSKA (reference sequence). Trimming removed 4 bases at V and 3 bases at J, with 7 bases between. The CDR3 runs to 12 residues. The CDR3 DNA reads as TGCAGTGCTAACGATGACTACAATGAGCAGTTCTTC. This gives the protein CSANDDYNEQFF.

The table lists this clonotype with many counts. The J gene is TRBJ1-5, the V gene TRBV4-2; 7 positions agree with TRBD1. J gave up 9 bases and V 1 base, and 12 bases lay outside the gene matches. CDR1 and CDR2 from the germline V gene are LGHNA and YNFKEQ. The CDR3 spans 16 residues. CDR3 nucleotides: TGTGCCAGCAGCCAAGTGTCGGGGACAGCCGGTTCGCCCCAGCATTTT. Its protein is CASSQVSGTAGSPQHF.

In this sample, this clonotype turned up many times. CDR3 sequence reads: CASSLHGGDTQYF. CDR3 nucleotide sequence: TGCGCCAGCAGCTTGCACGGGGGGGATACGCAGTATTTT. This chain joins TRBV5-1 and TRBJ2-3; TRBD2 matches at 7 bases. Germline assignment: CDR1 SGHRS and CDR2 YFSETQ. The J segment lost 6 bases and the V segment lost 1 base, leaving 2 bases of the junction unmatched. This CDR3 has 13 amino acids.

This clonotype was seen a few times. V is TRBV10-3 and J is TRBJ1-1, with TRBD1 matching over 10 bases. V trimming: 4 bases; J trimming: 5 bases; junction bases outside the gene matches: 4. The germline gives CDR1 ENHRY, CDR2 SYGVKD. The CDR3 is 14 amino acids. The CDR3 reads CAISGQGARTEAFF. Here the CDR3 DNA reads TGTGCCATCAGTGGACAGGGGGCGAGAACTGAAGCTTTCTTT.

This clonotype was found many times. V is TRBV27 and J is TRBJ2-7, with D unclear. V was shortened by 2 bases and J by 7 bases, with 12 bases between the two germline ends. The germline V gene has CDR1 MNHEY and CDR2 SMNVEV (reference sequence). This CDR3 has 13 amino acids. CDR3 sequence (DNA): TGTGCCAGCAGTTTAAAACCACGACGGGAGCAGTACTTC. It translates to CASSLKPRREQYF.

This clonotype turned up a few times. The chain is built from TRBV20-1 and TRBJ1-1; the D is unclear. Germline V gene lookup returns CDR1 DFQATT and CDR2 SNEGSKA (reference sequence). The V end was cut by 3 bases, the J end by 0 bases, with 8 bases between. The CDR3 is made up of 13 amino acids. The CDR3 DNA follows: TGCAGTGCTAGGGTCGGGGTGAACACTGAAGCTTTCTTT. Translating it yields CSARVGVNTEAFF.

In this sample, this clonotype turned up many times. The chain employs TRBV4-3 and TRBJ1-6, with 9 bases that match TRBD1. The CDR3 contains 14 residues. Germline V CDR1 and CDR2: LGHNA, YSLEER. Trimming at V came to 6 bases and at J to 9 bases, leaving 6 bases not matched to a gene. CDR3 coding DNA: TGCGCCAGCAGAAAGGACAGGGGAGGTTCACCCCTCCACTTT. This translates into CASRKDRGGSPLHF.

This clonotype was counted between two and nine times. The rearrangement joins TRBV12-3 or TRBV12-4 to TRBJ2-3; 13 nucleotides agree with TRBD2. The ends lost 6 bases at V and 6 bases at J; junction bases unmatched: 6. This CDR3 is built from 15 residues. The CDR3 nucleotides read TGTGCCAGCAGAAGGACTAGCGGGGGTGGGGATACGCAGTATTTT. Encoded protein: CASRRTSGGGDTQYF.

The rearrangement uses TRBV9 and TRBJ1-3; the D gene is possibly TRBD1 (5 bases). V lost 4 bases and J 0 bases, leaving 11 bases between the germline ends. In germline, CDR1 is SGDLS, CDR2 YYNGEE. This CDR3 spans 15 amino acids. Here the CDR3 reads CASSLQVGSGNTIYF. The DNA of the CDR3 is TGTGCCAGCAGCCTACAGGTAGGCTCTGGAAACACCATATATTTT.

This clonotype was counted between two and nine times. This chain joins TRBV11-3 and TRBJ2-2; TRBD2 might be the D (6 bases). Looked up from germline, CDR1 is SGHNT and CDR2 is YENEEA. The V gene lost 5 bases and the J gene lost 2 bases, with 15 bases spanning the gap. The CDR3 extends over 16 amino acids. The CDR3 region has the DNA TGTGCCAGCAGCCGATCTGGCGGGGCTAACACCGGGGAGCTGTTTTTT. Translating it yields CASSRSGGANTGELFF.

This clonotype has a handful of counts. V usage is TRBV6-1 and J usage is TRBJ2-7, with D tentatively TRBD2 (5 bases). Germline V lookup: CDR1 MNHNS, CDR2 SASEGT. The CDR3 has 16 amino acids. With 0 bases removed from V and 5 bases from J, the gap between germline ends came to 17 bases. Here the CDR3 DNA reads TGTGCCAGCAGTGAAGCGAGCGGAGTAGAAGGCCACGAGCAGTACTTC. Translating it yields CASSEASGVEGHEQYF.

The chain carries TRBV19 and TRBJ2-1; D may be TRBD1 (5 bases). CDR1 is LNHDA, CDR2 SQIVND, per germline (reference sequence). The V end was cut by 1 base, the J end by 0 bases, with 13 bases between. The CDR3 extends over 17 amino acids. CDR3 sequence: CASSIGGVLSSYNEQFF. For the CDR3, the DNA is TGTGCCAGTAGTATAGGGGGCGTACTGAGCTCCTACAATGAGCAGTTCTTC.

The gene calls are TRBV27 and TRBJ2-6, with D tentatively TRBD1 (5 bases). V gave up 7 bases and J gave up 4 bases, with 14 bases separating them. CDR3 length: 15 residues. Germline CDR1 reads MNHEY; CDR2 reads SMNVEV (reference sequence). The CDR3 loop is CASTDNSGGANVLTF. The CDR3 bases are TGTGCCAGCACGGACAATTCCGGGGGGGCCAACGTCCTGACTTTC.

The chain is built from TRBV19 and TRBJ2-1; 12 nucleotides agree with TRBD2. Germline values: CDR1 LNHDA, CDR2 SQIVND (reference sequence). With V trimmed by 3 bases and J by 2 bases, 2 bases remained unmatched. CDR3 size: 16 residues. CDR3 bases: TGTGCCAGTAGTATCCCTAGCGGGGGGGCCTACAATGAGCAGTTCTTC. Translating it yields CASSIPSGGAYNEQFF.

This sequence joins TRBV20-1 and TRBJ1-1; D is perhaps TRBD1 (6 bases). The CDR3 runs to 12 residues. Trimming left V 2 bases short and J 6 bases short, with 10 bases between. Germline V gene lookup returns CDR1 DFQATT and CDR2 SNEGSKA (reference sequence). CDR3 loop: CSARSDRPEAFF. CDR3 coding DNA: TGCAGTGCTAGATCCGACAGGCCTGAAGCTTTCTTT.

This clonotype has only a few counts. This chain uses TRBV20-1 with TRBJ2-7; either TRBD1 or TRBD2 may fit D (5 bases each). The V gene's germline CDR1 is DFQATT and CDR2 SNEGSKA (reference sequence). This CDR3 is built from 15 residues. Between the trimmed V and J ends, which lost 3 bases and 2 bases, there was a span of 17 bases. The CDR3 loop is CSARDTGLQTYEQYF. The DNA of the CDR3 is TGCAGTGCTAGGGATACGGGGCTGCAGACCTACGAGCAGTACTTC.

The CDR3 bases are TGTGCCAGCAGCTCAAGCGGGGGGCCCGATACGCAGTATTTT. It specifies CASSSSGGPDTQYF. The rearrangement joins TRBV7-9 to TRBJ2-3; 9 positions match TRBD2. J was trimmed by 6 bases and V by 4 bases; bases with no gene match: 5. Germline V gene lookup returns CDR1 SEHNR and CDR2 FQNEAQ (reference sequence). The CDR3 is 14 residues long.

V is TRBV9 and J is TRBJ2-2, with TRBD2 matching 7 bases. The CDR3 contains 16 residues. Losses at the gene ends were 0 bases for V and 5 bases for J; bases not matched to a gene: 7. Germline V CDR1 and CDR2: SGDLS, YYNGEE. Here the CDR3 reads CASSVGRAGRTGELFF. CDR3 DNA sequence: TGTGCCAGCAGCGTAGGGCGAGCGGGAAGGACCGGGGAGCTGTTTTTT. Looking up the rest from reference TRBV9 and TRBJ2-2 gives the full variable domain: DSGVTQTPKHLITATGQRVTLRCSPRSGDLSVYWYQQSLDQGLQFLIQYYNGEERAKGNILERFSAQQFPDLHSELNLSSLELGDSALYFCASSVGRAGRTGELFFGEGSRLTVL.

The sample holds a few counts of this clonotype. The rearrangement joins TRBV9 to TRBJ2-2; D is uncertain. CDR3 size: 16 residues. From germline, CDR1 is SGDLS and CDR2 YYNGEE. The V end was cut by 1 base, the J end by 0 bases, with 10 bases between. CDR3 sequence (DNA): TGTGCCAGCAGCGTAACAAGTGAATCGAACACCGGGGAGCTGTTTTTT. Encoded protein: CASSVTSESNTGELFF. Supplemented by reference TRBV9 and TRBJ2-2, the full variable domain reads DSGVTQTPKHLITATGQRVTLRCSPRSGDLSVYWYQQSLDQGLQFLIQYYNGEERAKGNILERFSAQQFPDLHSELNLSSLELGDSALYFCASSVTSESNTGELFFGEGSRLTVL.

The rearrangement links TRBV25-1 to TRBJ1-4; a possible D gene is TRBD1 (5 bases). CDR1 and CDR2 (germline): MGHDK, SYGVNS. The CDR3 totals 15 residues. The germline V and J ends were trimmed by 7 bases and 2 bases, with 14 bases remaining between them. The CDR3 region is CASNRQGGTNEKLFF. The DNA of the CDR3 is TGTGCCAGCAATCGTCAGGGTGGCACTAATGAAAAACTGTTTTTT.

This clonotype has at least ten counts. The V and J genes are TRBV7-2 and TRBJ2-3, with 12 bases aligning to TRBD2. The CDR3 spans 15 residues. The germline V gene has CDR1 SGHTA and CDR2 FQGNSA. After removal of 3 bases from V and 7 bases from J, the junction contained 5 bases not matched to a gene. In nucleotides, the CDR3 is TGTGCCAGCAGCTTCCGACTAGCGGGAGAGTATACGCAGTATTTT. Its translation is CASSFRLAGEYTQYF.

The gene calls are TRBV7-6 and TRBJ1-1; D is uncertain. Trimming cost V 1 base and J 0 bases, with 9 bases left between them. This CDR3 spans 15 amino acids. Germline V gene sequence: CDR1 SGHVS, CDR2 FNYEAQ. CDR3 sequence (DNA): TGTGCCAGCAGCTTAGAGGCTCGGATGAACACTGAAGCTTTCTTT. Translating gives CASSLEARMNTEAFF. Full variable domain (remainder filled in from reference TRBV7-6 and TRBJ1-1): GAGVSQSPRYKVTKRGQDVALRCDPISGHVSLYWYRQALGQGPEFLTYFNYEAQQDKSGLPNDRFSAERPEGSISTLTIQRTEQRDSAMYRCASSLEARMNTEAFFGQGTRLTVV.

This clonotype was seen only a few times. The rearrangement joins TRBV27 to TRBJ1-2, with 7 nucleotides matching TRBD1. Trimming at V came to 6 bases and at J to 4 bases, leaving 11 bases not matched to a gene. This CDR3 has 15 amino acids. The germline V gene has CDR1 MNHEY and CDR2 SMNVEV (reference sequence). This chain's CDR3 is CASSSTGTASYGYTF. The CDR3 DNA follows: TGTGCCAGCAGCTCAACCGGGACAGCCAGCTATGGCTACACCTTC.